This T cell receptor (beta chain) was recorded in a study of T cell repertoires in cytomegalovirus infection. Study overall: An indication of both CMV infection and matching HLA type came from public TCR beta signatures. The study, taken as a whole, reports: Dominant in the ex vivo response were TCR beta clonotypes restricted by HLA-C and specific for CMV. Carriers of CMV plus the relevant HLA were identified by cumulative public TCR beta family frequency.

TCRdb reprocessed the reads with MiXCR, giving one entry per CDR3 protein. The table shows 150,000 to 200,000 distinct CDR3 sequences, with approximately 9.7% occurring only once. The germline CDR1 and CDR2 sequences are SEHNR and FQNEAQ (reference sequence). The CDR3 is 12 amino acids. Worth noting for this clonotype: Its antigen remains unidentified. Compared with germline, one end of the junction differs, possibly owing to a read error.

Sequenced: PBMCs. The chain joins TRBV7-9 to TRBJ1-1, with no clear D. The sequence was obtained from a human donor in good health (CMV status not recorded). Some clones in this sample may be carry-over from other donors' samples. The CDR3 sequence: CASSLLKTEAFF. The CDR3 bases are TGTGCCAGCAGCTTACTGAAGACTGAAGCTTTCTTT.